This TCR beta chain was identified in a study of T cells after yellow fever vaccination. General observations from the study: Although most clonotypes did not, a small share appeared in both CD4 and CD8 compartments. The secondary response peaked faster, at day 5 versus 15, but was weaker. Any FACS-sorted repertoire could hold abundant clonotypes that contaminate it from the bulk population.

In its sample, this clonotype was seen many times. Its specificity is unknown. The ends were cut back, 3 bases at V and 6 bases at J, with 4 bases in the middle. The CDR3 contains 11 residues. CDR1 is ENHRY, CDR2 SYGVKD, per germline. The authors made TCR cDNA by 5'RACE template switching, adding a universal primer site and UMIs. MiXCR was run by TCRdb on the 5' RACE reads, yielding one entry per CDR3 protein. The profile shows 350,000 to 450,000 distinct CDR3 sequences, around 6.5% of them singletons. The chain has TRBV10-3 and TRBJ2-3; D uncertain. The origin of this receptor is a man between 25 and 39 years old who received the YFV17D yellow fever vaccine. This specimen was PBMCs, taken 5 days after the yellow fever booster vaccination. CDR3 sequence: CAISDRDTQYF. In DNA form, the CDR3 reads TGTGCCATCAGTGACAGGGATACGCAGTATTTT.